This T cell receptor delta chain was documented in a study of gamma-delta T cells after stem cell transplantation. This clone counts as large. CDR1 is GEAIGNYY and CDR2 is EKD in the germline V gene. Trimming pared 3 bases from V and 0 bases from J, leaving 22 bases between. The CDR3 contains 18 residues. TCRdb reanalysed the RT-PCR reads via CATT. Among approximately 2,500 delta-chain clones listed, 20% to 30% were seen once. Sequenced sample: gamma-delta T cells. V and J are TRDV2 and TRDJ1; possibly TRDD3 for D (6 bases). The receptor was isolated from a human donor. It is not recorded whose cells these are; they may come from a transplant donor. The CDR3 here is CACDSLLGERSNTDKLIF. For the CDR3, the DNA is TGTGCCTGTGACTCATTACTGGGCGAACGGTCAAACACCGATAAACTCATCTTT.